This TCR beta chain was recovered during a study of T-cell reconstitution after alpha-beta-depleted transplantation in children. This sample's TCRbeta library carried unique molecular identifier barcodes. TCRdb recomputed calls from the PCR reads with MiXCR, one row per CDR3 protein. The sample holds roughly 490,000 distinct CDR3 sequences, over 10% seen once. Points from the study as a whole: When one year had passed after transplant, most T-cell counts and diversity came from newly produced T cells. Surviving recipient T cells and thymic progenitors produced the high day-60 TCRbeta diversity seen in some patients. Several hundred expanded graft clones reportedly supplied alpha-beta T cells about two months after transplant.

Points on this clonotype: The antigen is not known.

V dropped 0 bases and J dropped 6 bases, with 15 bases sitting between them. The V gene's germline CDR1 is DFQATT and CDR2 SNEGSKA (reference sequence). The CDR3 contains 15 residues. The chain has TRBV20-1 and TRBJ2-1; D ambiguous. This TCR was recovered from a female patient aged 2 to 10 who had a stem cell transplant for aplastic anemia, so the T cells may come from the graft donor. The sequenced sample was PBMCs, mostly from graft donor cells, obtained 180 days after TCRalphabeta/CD19-depleted stem cell transplant. In nucleotides, the CDR3 is TGCAGTGCTAGAGATGTGAAGGCCGTTGGCAATGAGCAGTTCTTC. It encodes CSARDVKAVGNEQFF.